This paragraph reports one TCR beta chain. Its cognate antigen is unknown. This sample was included in a study of cytomegalovirus exposure and HLA in healthy donors. In the PCR, 60 Vbeta and 13 Jbeta primers were used. Produced via immunoSEQ multiplex PCR; TCRdb's table is partial and in-frame only. The data show 180,000 or so clones, with 76% seen just once and roughly 1.6% held by the top ten. General study points: Cytomegalovirus-associated status was assigned to approximately 160 TCR beta chains. Among TCR sequences, most were rare, though some public TCRs appeared in many donors.

The CDR3 sequence is 11 residues long. Germline CDR1 is SEHNR and CDR2 is FQNEAQ (reference sequence). V was clipped by 4 bases and J by 12 bases; unmatched bases: 2. This TCR derives from a man aged 18-30 years in good health and CMV-seronegative. The sample was PBMCs. The chain recombines TRBV7-9 with TRBJ2-1; TRBD2 agrees at 8 bases. This CDR3 is CASSSGGGQFF. The CDR3 DNA sequence: TGTGCCAGCAGCTCCGGGGGGGGGCAGTTCTTC.